The clone carrying this T cell receptor (beta chain) was recorded at least ten times. Its antigen is undetermined. Construction of the TCRbeta library involved unique molecular identifiers. TCRdb analysed the PCR reads with MiXCR anew, one entry per CDR3 protein. The sample records hundreds of thousands of distinct CDR3 sequences, about an eighth being singletons. This record comes from a study of T-cell reconstitution after alpha-beta-depleted transplantation in children. Study outcomes and limitations: Alpha-beta T cells present about two months after transplant were reported to originate from several hundred expanded graft clones. Among T cells one year after transplant, newly produced cells accounted for most counts and diversity.

The V and J ends lost 0 bases and 2 bases, in that order; junction bases with no gene match: 7. Germline values: CDR1 DFQATT, CDR2 SNEGSKA (reference sequence). This CDR3 spans 16 amino acids. The specimen comprised PBMCs, sampled before TCRalphabeta/CD19-depleted stem cell transplant. The chain uses TRBV20-1 and TRBJ2-1, with 7 nucleotides matching TRBD2. The receptor was derived from a girl aged 2-9 years with congenital amegakaryocytic thrombocytopenia, due to receive a stem cell transplant. The CDR3 nucleotides read TGCAGTGCTAGAGATCGGGGGGTGTACACCTACAATGAGCAGTTCTTC. Its protein product is CSARDRGVYTYNEQFF.